The entry below describes one T cell receptor (beta chain). The data were taken from a study of CD8 T cells in Susac syndrome. Trimming pared 0 bases from V and 5 bases from J, leaving 8 bases between. Germline loops: CDR1 MGHRA, CDR2 YSYEKL. The CDR3 sequence is 13 residues long. CD8+ and CD4+ T cells from blood underwent TCR beta sequencing, which was carried out in a high-throughput format. Relapsing-remitting disease, either stable or active, was present in the treatment-naive patients who were the multiple sclerosis controls. The CD8+ and CD4+ T cells were negatively isolated, with the TEMRA cells enriched by FACS. RNA totalling roughly 0.5 to 1 ug underwent reverse transcription with random hexamers. TCRdb fed the immunoSEQ multiplex PCR reads into MiXCR, producing one record per CDR3 protein. The table has 160,000 or so distinct CDR3 sequences, around 94% seen once.

The source of this sequence is a human donor with multiple sclerosis. The chain employs TRBV4-1 and TRBJ2-7, with D hard to call. The specimen sequenced was CD4+ T cells from PBMCs. The CDR3 protein is CASSQELRHEQYF. In DNA, the CDR3 is TGCGCCAGCAGCCAAGAACTGCGACACGAGCAGTACTTC.